This T cell receptor beta chain emerged from a study of cytomegalovirus exposure and HLA in healthy donors. Broader study findings: In terms of immune exposure information, only CMV serostatus was available.

The PCR made use of 60 Vbeta and 13 Jbeta primers. Profiled with immunoSEQ multiplex PCR; TCRdb holds only in-frame clones, not every one. Of some 87,000 clones in the sample, approximately 79% were seen once. This CDR3 has 14 amino acids. Between the trimmed V and J ends, which lost 1 base and 4 bases, there was a span of 10 bases. Germline CDR1 reads SGHTA; CDR2 reads FQGTGA. Regarding this clone: The antigen is unknown.

The chain employs TRBV7-3 and TRBJ1-1; weak D call: TRBD1 (5 bases). Sequencing input: PBMCs. This receptor was identified in a man in his thirties or forties in good health and CMV-seronegative. CDR3 protein: CASSLNQGLTEAFF. The DNA of the CDR3 is TGTGCCAGCAGCTTAAATCAGGGACTCACTGAAGCTTTCTTT.